Following are 23 T cell receptor beta chains from one sample sequenced in a study of lung T cells in sarcoidosis with Löfgren's syndrome. TCRdb passed the reads through MiXCR, listing each CDR3 protein once. The data show approximately 20,000 distinct CDR3 sequences, with 21% seen just once and around 0.74% held by the top ten. Sequencing input: CD4+ T cells from bronchoalveolar lavage. Every receptor here comes from a human donor with sarcoidosis (Löfgren's syndrome or another form), or a control subject (not recorded which).

The table lists this clonotype with many counts. The chain joins TRBV7-2 to TRBJ2-3, with D possibly TRBD1 on 6 matching bases. The CDR3 totals 13 residues. Trimming took 3 bases from V and 4 from J, leaving 8 bases between them. Germline CDR1 reads SGHTA; CDR2 reads FQGNSA. The CDR3, as DNA: TGTGCCAGCAGCTTTGGGGGCGCAGATACGCAGTATTTT. It encodes CASSFGGADTQYF.

The chain joins TRBV30 to TRBJ1-1; TRBD1 matches at 8 bases. Trimming took 7 bases from V and 4 from J; bases not matched to a gene: 5. This CDR3 region has 12 residues. Germline V gives CDR1 GTSNPN, CDR2 SVGIG (reference sequence). Here the CDR3 reads CASTGGGTEAFF. The CDR3 coding sequence is TGTGCCTCCACAGGGGGAGGCACTGAAGCTTTCTTT.

This clonotype was observed at least ten times. The chain is built from TRBV12-3 or TRBV12-4 and TRBJ1-5; possibly TRBD1 for D (5 bases). Deletions cut 6 bases from V and 6 bases from J, with 21 bases between. The CDR3 runs 16 residues. The CDR3 loop is CASSAGLQVLSQPQHF. In nucleotides, the CDR3 is TGTGCCAGCAGCGCGGGGCTACAGGTGTTAAGTCAGCCCCAGCATTTT.

This clonotype was observed a handful of times. This may come from a read error, since a much larger clone is one base off. V and J are TRBV6-1 and TRBJ2-1; D not resolved. This CDR3 is built from 11 residues. Germline V gene lookup returns CDR1 MNHNS and CDR2 SASEGT. The CDR3 is CASRLDNERFF. The CDR3 DNA reads TGTGCCAGCAGGCTAGACAATGAGCGGTTCTTC.

Turning to this clonotype: Being one base from a much bigger clone, this may be a read error. The V and J genes are TRBV25-1 and TRBJ1-2; 7 bases fit TRBD1. Germline V lookup: CDR1 MGHDK, CDR2 SYGVNS. This CDR3 is built from 13 residues. The CDR3: CASSTTGRSGHTF. The CDR3 nucleotides are TGTGCCAGCAGCACGACAGGGAGGTCTGGCCACACCTTC.

Concerning this clonotype itself: One base away lies a much larger clone, so this may be a sequencing read error. The chain has TRBV28 and TRBJ2-2; D unresolved. Germline V gene data show CDR1 as MDHEN and CDR2 as SYDVKM. The CDR3 covers 12 residues. The V end was cut by 1 base, the J end by 10 bases, with 7 bases between. The CDR3 DNA is TGTGCCAGCAGTTTATCTGCCACGGAGCTGTTTTTT. Translated: CASSLSATELFF. The whole variable domain, remainder taken from reference TRBV28 and TRBJ2-2, is DVKVTQSSRYLVKRTGEKVFLECVQDMDHENMFWYRQDPGLGLRLIYFSYDVKMKEKGDIPEGYSVSREKKERFSLILESASTNQTSMYLCASSLSATELFFGEGSRLTVL.

This clonotype was counted at least ten times. The genes are TRBV4-2 and TRBJ2-5; D unclear. Trimming pared 1 base from V and 2 bases from J, leaving 8 bases between. The CDR3 loop spans 14 amino acids. The germline CDR1 and CDR2 sequences are LGHNA and YNFKEQ. The CDR3 sequence is CASSQGQRQETQYF. CDR3 sequence (DNA): TGTGCCAGCAGCCAAGGTCAGCGACAAGAGACCCAGTACTTC.

The CDR3 here is CSARAGLAGEYKQYF. In DNA form, the CDR3 reads TGCAGTGCTAGGGCCGGACTAGCGGGCGAATACAAGCAGTACTTC. The chain recombines TRBV20-1 with TRBJ2-7; TRBD2 agrees at 11 bases. V trimming: 3 bases; J trimming: 8 bases; junction bases outside the gene matches: 12. The CDR3 extends over 15 amino acids. Per the germline V gene, CDR1 is DFQATT and CDR2 is SNEGSKA (reference sequence).

J is TRBJ1-6 and V is TRBV9; no definite D call. The CDR3 runs to 14 residues. Trimming pared 2 bases from V and 7 bases from J, leaving 10 bases between. The germline V gene has CDR1 SGDLS and CDR2 YYNGEE. The DNA of the CDR3 is TGTGCCAGCAGCGTCTACTTACGAAATTCACCCCTCCACTTT. Its protein product is CASSVYLRNSPLHF.

This clonotype showed up just once. A clone one base away is much larger, so this may be a read error. The V call is TRBV28, the J call TRBJ1-1; 10 nucleotides agree with TRBD1. The CDR3 consists of 16 residues. The germline V gene has CDR1 MDHEN and CDR2 SYDVKM. V shed 6 bases, J shed 1 base, and the junction held 8 bases outside the gene matches. CDR3 DNA sequence: TGTGCCAGCAGGTTGACAGGGGGCAGCAAGAACACTGAAGCTTTCTTT. Translation: CASRLTGGSKNTEAFF.

The table lists this clonotype with many counts. The chain recombines TRBV7-9 with TRBJ2-1, with TRBD2 identical over 8 bases. The ends lost 2 bases at V and 0 bases at J; junction bases unmatched: 3. Per the germline V gene, CDR1 is SEHNR and CDR2 is FQNEAQ (reference sequence). This CDR3 is 16 amino acids long. The CDR3 sequence: CASSLSLAGSYNEQFF. The CDR3, as DNA: TGTGCCAGCAGCTTAAGCCTAGCGGGCTCCTACAATGAGCAGTTCTTC.

The chain combines TRBV20-1 with TRBJ2-1; TRBD2 matches at 10 bases. The CDR3 loop spans 16 amino acids. V dropped 1 base and J dropped 8; count of bases not matched to a gene: 11. Germline V gives CDR1 DFQATT, CDR2 SNEGSKA (reference sequence). DNA of the CDR3: TGCAGTGCTAGAGCCCCGCTAGCGGGAGCAATCCATGAGCAGTTCTTC. Amino acids: CSARAPLAGAIHEQFF.

This clonotype was found a few times. The V gene is TRBV5-4, the J gene TRBJ2-5; a weak D match, TRBD1 (6 bases). This CDR3 is 15 amino acids long. V lost 3 bases and J 4 bases, leaving 16 bases between the germline ends. Germline V gene lookup returns CDR1 SGHNT and CDR2 YYREEE (reference sequence). In DNA form, the CDR3 reads TGTGCCAGCAGCTCTCCAGGGGCAGGTGGAGAGACCCAGTACTTC. Translated: CASSSPGAGGETQYF.

As for this clonotype: This may arise from a read error, as a much more abundant clone is one base away. The J gene is TRBJ2-4, the V gene TRBV4-2; D is unresolved. The CDR3 contains 15 residues. Germline V CDR1 and CDR2: LGHNA, YNFKEQ. CDR3 bases: TGTGCCAGCAGCCAAGATTCGGCTAGTGGGAACATTCAGCACTTC. As protein: CASSQDSASGNIQHF.

Regarding this clonotype: An end of the junction differs from the germline gene, which may be a read error. The gene calls are TRBV7-9 and TRBJ2-5; D unresolved. Germline values: CDR1 SEHNR, CDR2 FQNEAQ (reference sequence). CDR3 size: 11 residues. DNA for the CDR3: TGTGTCAGCAGCTTATCAGAGACCCAGTACTTC. Protein: CVSSLSETQYF.

By proportion, this clonotype is medium-sized (0.01 to 0.1%). This rearrangement joins TRBV20-1 to TRBJ1-6; D may be TRBD1 (6 bases). There are 14 residues in the CDR3. V lost 1 base to trimming and J lost 8 bases, with 12 bases between them. Germline CDR1 reads DFQATT; CDR2 reads SNEGSKA (reference sequence). The CDR3 region is CSARVAGVYSPLHF. The CDR3 DNA reads TGCAGTGCTAGAGTTGCAGGGGTTTATTCACCCCTCCACTTT.

This chain connects TRBV4-2 to TRBJ2-3; D call uncertain. CDR3 length: 13 amino acids. The germline CDR1 and CDR2 sequences are LGHNA and YNFKEQ. With 0 bases removed from V and 15 bases from J, the gap between germline ends came to 16 bases. CDR3 sequence: CASSQESTDTRYF. CDR3 nucleotides: TGTGCCAGCAGCCAAGAGAGCACAGATACGCGTTATTTT.

This clonotype was detected ten times or more. The CDR3 DNA is TGTGCCAGCAGCCACCAACTACTGAACACTGAAGCTTTCTTT. It specifies CASSHQLLNTEAFF. The chain has TRBV3-1 and TRBJ1-1; D not certain. The V end was cut by 3 bases, the J end by 0 bases, with 8 bases between. CDR3 length equals 14 residues. Germline V gene lookup returns CDR1 LGHDT and CDR2 YNNKEL (reference sequence).

Comments on this clonotype: A much larger clone differs by one base, so this may be a read error. V and J are TRBV7-2 and TRBJ1-4; TRBD1 might be the D (6 bases). Germline assignment: CDR1 SGHTA and CDR2 FQGNSA. This CDR3 is 12 amino acids long. The CDR3 region has the DNA TGTGCCAGCATCCCGGCCCCGGGACACCTTCTATTT. It codes for CASIPAPGHLLF.

There are many counts of this clonotype. The V and J genes are TRBV6-6 and TRBJ2-7; D is uncertain. CDR3 length: 13 amino acids. The V end was cut by 2 bases, the J end by 2 bases, with 7 bases between. Germline assignment: CDR1 MNHNY and CDR2 SVGAGI (reference sequence). CDR3 in amino acids: CASSYALTYEQYF. DNA of the CDR3: TGTGCCAGCAGTTACGCCTTAACCTACGAGCAGTACTTC.

Concerning this clonotype itself: Since a much larger clone is just one base distant, this may be a read error. The CDR3 does not close with the conserved phenylalanine or tryptophan, likely indicating a read error. V and J are TRBV27 and TRBJ2-6; D is possibly TRBD1 (5 bases). Between the trimmed V and J ends, which lost 7 bases and 0 bases, there was a span of 19 bases. Germline lookup yields CDR1 MNHEY and CDR2 SMNVEV (reference sequence). This CDR3 comprises 18 residues. The CDR3 region is CASTLLGRQSSGANVLTL. The CDR3 DNA reads as TGTGCCAGCACCCTGTTGGGCCGACAGAGCTCTGGGGCCAACGTCCTGACTCTC.

Ten or more counts support this clonotype. A much larger clone is a single base away; this may be a read error. The chain links TRBV6-2 or TRBV6-3 to TRBJ2-1; 7 bases agree with TRBD1. CDR3 length: 16 amino acids. With 5 bases clipped from V and 10 bases from J, the junction kept 17 bases outside the gene matches. CDR1 and CDR2 from the germline V gene are MNHEY and SVGEGT. The chain's CDR3 is CASSQRETGRVGEQFF. The CDR3 DNA follows: TGTGCCAGCAGTCAAAGGGAGACAGGGAGAGTTGGAGAGCAGTTCTTC.

In its sample, this clonotype is medium-sized. The chain links TRBV20-1 to TRBJ2-2; D might be TRBD2 (7 bases). The V end lost 3 bases, the J end lost 4 bases, and 12 bases lay between the germline ends. Per germline, CDR1 DFQATT and CDR2 SNEGSKA (reference sequence). CDR3 size: 14 residues. For the CDR3, the DNA is TGCAGTGCTAGGACGAGGGGGGGCACCGGGGAGCTGTTTTTT. Encoded protein: CSARTRGGTGELFF.